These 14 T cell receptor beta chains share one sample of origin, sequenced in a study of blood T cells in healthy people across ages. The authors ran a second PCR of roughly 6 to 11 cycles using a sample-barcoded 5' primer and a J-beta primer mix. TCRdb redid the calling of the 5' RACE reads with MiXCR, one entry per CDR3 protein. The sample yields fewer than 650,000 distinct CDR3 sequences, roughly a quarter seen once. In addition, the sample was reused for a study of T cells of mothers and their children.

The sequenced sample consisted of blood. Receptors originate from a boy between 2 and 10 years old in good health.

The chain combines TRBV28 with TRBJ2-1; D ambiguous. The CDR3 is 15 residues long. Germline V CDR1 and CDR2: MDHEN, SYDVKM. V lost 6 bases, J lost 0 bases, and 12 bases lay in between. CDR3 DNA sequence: TGTGCCAGCAGCCTGTGGCTGGTCTCCTACAATGAGCAGTTCTTC. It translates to CASSLWLVSYNEQFF.

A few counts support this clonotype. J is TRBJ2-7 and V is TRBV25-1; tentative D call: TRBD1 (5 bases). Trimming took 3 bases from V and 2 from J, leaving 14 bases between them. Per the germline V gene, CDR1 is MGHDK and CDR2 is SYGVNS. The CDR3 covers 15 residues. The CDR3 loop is CASSELDTGAYEQYF. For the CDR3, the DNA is TGTGCCAGCAGTGAGCTGGACACTGGGGCCTACGAGCAGTACTTC.

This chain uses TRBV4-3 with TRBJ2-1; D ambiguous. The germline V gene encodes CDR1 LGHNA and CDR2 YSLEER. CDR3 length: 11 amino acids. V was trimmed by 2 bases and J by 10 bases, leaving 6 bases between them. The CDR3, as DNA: TGCGCCAGCAGCCAAAATGGGGAGCAGTTCTTC. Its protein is CASSQNGEQFF.

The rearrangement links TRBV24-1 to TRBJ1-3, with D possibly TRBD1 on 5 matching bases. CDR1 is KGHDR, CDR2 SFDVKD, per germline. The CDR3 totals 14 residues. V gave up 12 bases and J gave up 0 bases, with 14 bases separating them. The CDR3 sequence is CAAAGVSSGNTIYF. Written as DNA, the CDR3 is TGTGCCGCGGCGGGGGTATCCTCTGGAAACACCATATATTTT.

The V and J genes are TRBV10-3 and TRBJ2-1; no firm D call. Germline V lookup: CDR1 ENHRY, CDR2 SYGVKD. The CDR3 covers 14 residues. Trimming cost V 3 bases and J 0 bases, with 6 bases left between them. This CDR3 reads CAISDRYSYNEQFF. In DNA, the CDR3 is TGTGCCATCAGTGACAGGTACTCCTACAATGAGCAGTTCTTC.

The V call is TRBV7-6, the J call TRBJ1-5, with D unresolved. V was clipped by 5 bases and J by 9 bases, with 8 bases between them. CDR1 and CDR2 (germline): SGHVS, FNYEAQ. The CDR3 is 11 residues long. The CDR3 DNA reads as TGTGCCAGCAGCCGGGTGGGGCCCCAGCATTTT. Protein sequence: CASSRVGPQHF.

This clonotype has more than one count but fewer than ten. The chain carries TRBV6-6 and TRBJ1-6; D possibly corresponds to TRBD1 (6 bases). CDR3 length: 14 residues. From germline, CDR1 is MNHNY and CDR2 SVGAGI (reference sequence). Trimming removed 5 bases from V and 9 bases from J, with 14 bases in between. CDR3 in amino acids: CASSHRALGSPLHF. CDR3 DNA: TGTGCCAGCAGTCACAGGGCATTAGGTTCACCCCTCCACTTT.

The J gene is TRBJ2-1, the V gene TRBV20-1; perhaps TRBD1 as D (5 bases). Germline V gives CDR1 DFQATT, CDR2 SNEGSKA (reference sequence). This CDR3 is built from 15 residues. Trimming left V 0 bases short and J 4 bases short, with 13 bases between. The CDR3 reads CSARERGALYNEQFF. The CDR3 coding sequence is TGCAGTGCTAGAGAAAGGGGCGCCCTATACAATGAGCAGTTCTTC.

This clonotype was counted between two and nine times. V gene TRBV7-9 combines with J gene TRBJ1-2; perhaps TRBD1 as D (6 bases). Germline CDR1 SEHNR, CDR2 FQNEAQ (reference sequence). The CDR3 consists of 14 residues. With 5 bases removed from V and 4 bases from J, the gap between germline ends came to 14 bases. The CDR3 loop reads CASSPQGSRYGYTF. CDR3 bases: TGTGCCAGCAGCCCACAGGGATCACGCTATGGCTACACCTTC.

The CDR3 loop is CASSVIDRGDEQYF. The CDR3 DNA reads TGTGCCAGCAGCGTTATCGACAGGGGGGACGAGCAGTACTTC. This chain joins TRBV11-2 and TRBJ2-7; 9 bases line up with TRBD1. CDR3 length: 14 residues. Germline CDR1 is SGHAT and CDR2 is FQNNGV. J was trimmed by 5 bases and V by 5 bases; bases with no gene match: 7.

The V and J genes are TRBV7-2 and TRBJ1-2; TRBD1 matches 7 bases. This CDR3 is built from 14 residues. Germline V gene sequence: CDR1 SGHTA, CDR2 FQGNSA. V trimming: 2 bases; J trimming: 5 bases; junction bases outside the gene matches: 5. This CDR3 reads CASSLRDRVYGYTF. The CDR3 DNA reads TGTGCCAGCAGCTTAAGAGACAGGGTTTATGGCTACACCTTC.

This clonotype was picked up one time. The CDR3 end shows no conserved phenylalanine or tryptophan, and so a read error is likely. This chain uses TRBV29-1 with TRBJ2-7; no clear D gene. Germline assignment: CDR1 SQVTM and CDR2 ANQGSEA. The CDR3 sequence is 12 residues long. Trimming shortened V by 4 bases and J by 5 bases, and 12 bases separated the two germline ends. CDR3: CSVVAVHNEQYL. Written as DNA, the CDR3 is TGCAGCGTTGTGGCAGTCCACAACGAGCAGTACCTC.

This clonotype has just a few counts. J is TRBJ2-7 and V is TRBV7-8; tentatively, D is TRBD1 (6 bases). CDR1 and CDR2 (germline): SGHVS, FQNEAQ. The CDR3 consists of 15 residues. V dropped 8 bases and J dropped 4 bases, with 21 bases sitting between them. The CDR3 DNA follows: TGTGCCAGCCGGCAGGGGCAATCACCTGGGTACGAGCAGTACTTC. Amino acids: CASRQGQSPGYEQYF.

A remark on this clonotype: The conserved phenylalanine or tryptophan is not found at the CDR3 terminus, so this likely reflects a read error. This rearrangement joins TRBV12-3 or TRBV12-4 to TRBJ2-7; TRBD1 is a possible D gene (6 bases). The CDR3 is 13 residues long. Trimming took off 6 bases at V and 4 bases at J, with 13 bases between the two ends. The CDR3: CASSYREGYEQYL. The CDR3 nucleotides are TGTGCCAGCAGCTACAGGGAAGGTTACGAGCAGTACCTC.